A single sample is the source of the 2 T cell receptor beta chains below, sequenced in a study of early stage breast cancer tumors. The method was immunoSEQ multiplex PCR; TCRdb's version includes in-frame clones alone and lacks a portion of them. The sample comprises nearly 70,000 clones, over 80% of which are singletons, and around 5% rests with the top ten. What was sequenced was blood. These receptors all come from a person between 35 and 49 years old with breast cancer.

This clone showed up just a few times. This chain links TRBV7-6 with TRBJ2-1; D call uncertain. This CDR3 has 11 residues. Germline V lookup: CDR1 SGHVS, CDR2 FNYEAQ. The CDR3 DNA follows: TGTAACGGTAGCTCCTACAATGAGCAGTTCTTC. Protein product: CNGSSYNEQFF. Supplemented by reference TRBV7-6 and TRBJ2-1, the full variable domain reads GAGVSQSPRYKVTKRGQDVALRCDPISGHVSLYWYRQALGQGPEFLTYFNYEAQQDKSGLPNDRFSAERPEGSISTLTIQRTEQRDSAMYRCNGSSYNEQFFGPGTRLTVL.

This clone showed up just once. This chain connects TRBV27 to TRBJ1-3; D call uncertain. Germline CDR1 is MNHEY and CDR2 is SMNVEV (reference sequence). The CDR3 runs 15 residues. V was clipped by 4 bases and J by 3 bases, with 13 bases between them. The CDR3 bases are TGTGCCAGCAGTTCCCTTACTAACCGTGGAAACACCATATATTTT. As protein: CASSSLTNRGNTIYF.